This T cell receptor beta chain came from a study of post-analysis software for immune sequencing data. The CDR3 has 15 amino acids. Germline V gene sequence: CDR1 MGHRA, CDR2 YSYEKL. With 1 base clipped from V and 3 bases from J, the junction kept 6 bases outside the gene matches. Unique molecular identifiers had been added to the TCR beta cDNA libraries. TCRdb ran MiXCR on the PCR reads and lists one entry per CDR3 protein. The data show approximately 730,000 distinct CDR3 sequences, with around 45% seen just once and just under 5% held by the top ten. Study-level points and caveats: Roughly 5 TRBV segments (TRBV5-6, TRBV5-1 and TRBV20-1 among them) occurred more frequently in patients than in controls.

For this clonotype: The antigen remains unidentified.

The clonotype comes from a girl aged 5-17 years with multiple sclerosis. This chain joins TRBV4-1 and TRBJ2-7; 7 bases map to TRBD1. Sequenced material: blood. The CDR3 DNA reads TGCGCCAGCAGCCAAGTGAGGGACAGCTTCTACGAGCAGTACTTC. It yields the protein CASSQVRDSFYEQYF.